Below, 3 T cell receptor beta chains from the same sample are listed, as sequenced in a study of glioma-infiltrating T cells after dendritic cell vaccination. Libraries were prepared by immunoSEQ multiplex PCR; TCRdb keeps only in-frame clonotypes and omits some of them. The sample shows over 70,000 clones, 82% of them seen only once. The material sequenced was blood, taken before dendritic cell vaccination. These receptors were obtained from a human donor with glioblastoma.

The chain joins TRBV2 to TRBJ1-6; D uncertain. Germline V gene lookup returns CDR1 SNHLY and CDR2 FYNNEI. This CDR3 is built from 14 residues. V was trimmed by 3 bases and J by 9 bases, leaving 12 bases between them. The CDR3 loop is CASSELEEGSPLHF. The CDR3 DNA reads TGTGCCAGCAGTGAGTTGGAGGAGGGTTCACCCCTCCACTTT.

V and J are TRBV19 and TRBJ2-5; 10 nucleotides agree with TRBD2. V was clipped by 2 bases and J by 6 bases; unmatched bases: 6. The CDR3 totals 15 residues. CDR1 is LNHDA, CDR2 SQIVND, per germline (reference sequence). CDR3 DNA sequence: TGTGCCAGTAGTATACTAGCGGGGGATCGCAAGACCCAGTACTTC. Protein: CASSILAGDRKTQYF.

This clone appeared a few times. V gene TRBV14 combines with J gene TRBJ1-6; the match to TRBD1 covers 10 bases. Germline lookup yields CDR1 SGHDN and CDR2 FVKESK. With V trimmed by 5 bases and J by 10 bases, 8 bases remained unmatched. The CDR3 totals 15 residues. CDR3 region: CASSTRTGGRSPLHF. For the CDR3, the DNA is TGTGCCAGCAGCACCCGGACAGGGGGGAGGTCACCCCTCCACTTT.